Following are 19 T cell receptor beta chains from one sample sequenced in a study of blood T cells in healthy people across ages. Primers used in a second PCR of roughly 6 to 11 cycles were a sample-barcoded 5' primer and a J-beta primer mix. MiXCR was run by TCRdb on the 5' RACE reads, yielding one entry per CDR3 protein. This table has more than 450,000 distinct CDR3 sequences, about 28% appearing once. The same data also went into a second study, on T cells of mothers and their children.

Input material: blood. All receptors come from a boy aged 2 to 10 in good health.

The CDR3 DNA sequence: TGTGCCAGCGGGCGGGAGAGCTCCTACGAGCAGTACTTC. As protein: CASGRESSYEQYF. This chain links TRBV2 with TRBJ2-7, with 7 bases matching TRBD2. The CDR3 length is 13 residues. Germline V gives CDR1 SNHLY, CDR2 FYNNEI. The J segment lost 0 bases and the V segment lost 8 bases, leaving 4 bases of the junction unmatched.

The V gene is TRBV25-1, the J gene TRBJ2-1; 10 bases map to TRBD1. V lost 6 bases, J lost 9 bases, and 11 bases stayed unmatched. Germline V lookup: CDR1 MGHDK, CDR2 SYGVNS. This CDR3 has 15 residues. CDR3 region: CASSKPGQGLGEQFF. The CDR3 coding sequence is TGTGCCAGCAGCAAACCGGGACAGGGGCTCGGTGAGCAGTTCTTC.

This chain connects TRBV7-9 to TRBJ2-7, with 11 bases identical to TRBD2. The CDR3 is 18 residues long. The germline V gene has CDR1 SEHNR and CDR2 FQNEAQ (reference sequence). V lost 5 bases to trimming and J lost 0 bases; unmatched junction nucleotides: 12. This chain's CDR3 is CASSTGTSGQDPSYEQYF. The CDR3 DNA sequence: TGTGCCAGCAGCACCGGGACTAGCGGTCAGGACCCCTCCTACGAGCAGTACTTC.

The genes are TRBV4-3 and TRBJ2-7; possibly TRBD2 for D (6 bases). This CDR3 has 14 amino acids. Trimming took off 3 bases at V and 4 bases at J, with 13 bases between the two ends. Germline-derived CDR1 and CDR2 are LGHNA and YSLEER. In DNA, the CDR3 is TGCGCCAGCAGCCAGAACAGCGGGTGGTACGAGCAGTACTTC. Translation gives CASSQNSGWYEQYF.

This clonotype has more than one count but fewer than ten. The rearrangement joins TRBV10-2 to TRBJ2-7, with 9 positions matching TRBD2. Germline V gene sequence: CDR1 WSHSY, CDR2 SAAADI. The CDR3 covers 16 residues. Trimming cost V 2 bases and J 5 bases; bases outside gene matches: 10. CDR3 loop: CASSEPAGLAADEQYF. The CDR3 nucleotides are TGCGCCAGCAGTGAGCCCGCGGGACTAGCCGCCGACGAGCAGTACTTC.

This clonotype was detected only a few times. This sequence joins TRBV12-3 or TRBV12-4 and TRBJ2-7; a weak D match, TRBD2 (6 bases). V was cut by 6 bases and J by 6 bases, with 24 bases left in between. CDR3 length: 16 residues. The CDR3 coding sequence is TGTGCCAGCAGCCCCCCCCGCCGGGAGCTGTCGTTCGAGCAGTACTTC. This translates into CASSPPRRELSFEQYF.

About this clonotype: At one boundary the junction diverges from the germline segment, which might be a read error. V is TRBV6-1 and J is TRBJ2-2; D may be TRBD2 (7 bases). The V gene's germline CDR1 is MNHNS and CDR2 SASEGT. The CDR3 has 14 residues. CDR3 DNA sequence: TGTACCAGCAGTGCGGGGGACAACACCGGGGAGCCGTTTTTT. The encoded protein is CTSSAGDNTGEPFF.

The sample holds a few counts of this clonotype. The gene calls are TRBV12-3 or TRBV12-4 and TRBJ2-5, with D possibly matching TRBD2 (5 bases). V lost 7 bases and J 1 base, leaving 13 bases between the germline ends. The length of the CDR3 is 14 residues. The chain's CDR3 is CASNRGKLQETQYF. The CDR3 DNA reads TGTGCCAGCAACCGAGGGAAGCTCCAAGAGACCCAGTACTTC.

The chain employs TRBV7-2 and TRBJ2-1, with D perhaps TRBD1 or TRBD2 (5 bases each). This CDR3 region has 14 residues. CDR1 is SGHTA and CDR2 is FQGNSA in the germline V gene. V was trimmed by 6 bases and J by 5 bases, leaving 14 bases between them. The CDR3 reads CASRRDRDDNEQFF. CDR3 DNA sequence: TGTGCCAGCAGACGGGACCGAGACGACAATGAGCAGTTCTTC.

For this clonotype: One junction end does not reproduce the germline sequence, and a read error may be involved. The genes are TRBV5-1 and TRBJ2-1, with D perhaps matching TRBD2 (5 bases). This CDR3 spans 16 amino acids. Germline CDR1 reads SGHRS; CDR2 reads YFSETQ. The CDR3 reads CASSLLKRSSYSEQFF. In DNA form, the CDR3 reads TGCGCCAGCAGCTTGTTGAAGCGGTCCTCCTACAGTGAGCAGTTCTTC.

This clonotype came up a few times. The V call is TRBV6-2 or TRBV6-3, the J call TRBJ2-3; 9 positions match TRBD2. The CDR3 totals 16 residues. V was clipped by 0 bases and J by 4 bases; unmatched bases: 5. The germline gives CDR1 MNHEY, CDR2 SVGEGT. In DNA form, the CDR3 reads TGTGCCAGCAGTTACTCGGGTAGCGGGAGAGCAGATACGCAGTATTTT. Protein: CASSYSGSGRADTQYF.

The chain has TRBV10-3 and TRBJ2-4; no reliable D call. The V and J ends lost 0 bases and 0 bases respectively, with 6 bases between them. Germline V gene sequence: CDR1 ENHRY, CDR2 SYGVKD. The CDR3 sequence is 15 residues long. The CDR3 DNA reads TGTGCCATCAGTGAGTCCCTACTAGCCAAAAACATTCAGTACTTC. Protein product: CAISESLLAKNIQYF.

In its sample, this clonotype was seen many times. This sequence joins TRBV4-3 and TRBJ2-5, with D unresolved. This CDR3 spans 14 amino acids. Trimming cost V 1 base and J 5 bases, with 11 bases left between them. The V gene's germline CDR1 is LGHNA and CDR2 YSLEER. The CDR3 sequence is CASSQGSSPETQYF. The CDR3 bases are TGCGCCAGCAGCCAAGGGAGTTCCCCCGAGACCCAGTACTTC.

V gene TRBV6-2 or TRBV6-3 combines with J gene TRBJ2-4, with D perhaps being TRBD1 or TRBD2 (5 bases each). Per the germline V gene, CDR1 is MNHEY and CDR2 is SVGEGT. V was cut by 6 bases and J by 1 base, with 7 bases left in between. The CDR3 spans 13 residues. The CDR3 sequence is CASRGTAKNIQYF. CDR3 nucleotide sequence: TGTGCCAGCAGAGGGACGGCCAAAAACATTCAGTACTTC.

The chain links TRBV12-3 or TRBV12-4 to TRBJ1-1, with D perhaps matching TRBD1 (6 bases). The CDR3 has 16 residues. The V end lost 3 bases, the J end lost 4 bases, and 18 bases lay between the germline ends. CDR3 sequence: CASSFRGSRTSTEAFF. CDR3 nucleotides: TGTGCCAGCAGTTTCAGGGGAAGTCGGACCAGCACTGAAGCTTTCTTT.

The chain employs TRBV10-3 and TRBJ1-1, with no clear D. Germline V gives CDR1 ENHRY, CDR2 SYGVKD. V was pared by 3 bases and J by 4 bases, with 9 bases between. CDR3 size: 13 residues. CDR3 nucleotides: TGTGCCATCAGTGACAGGCGCGGCACTGAAGCTTTCTTT. It encodes CAISDRRGTEAFF.

This clonotype was seen a few times. V usage is TRBV20-1 and J usage is TRBJ2-7; the match to TRBD2 covers 10 bases. Trimming at V came to 6 bases and at J to 0 bases, leaving 14 bases not matched to a gene. CDR1 and CDR2 from the germline V gene are DFQATT and SNEGSKA (reference sequence). This CDR3 spans 17 amino acids. This CDR3 reads CSAIAGTSEYFSYEQYF. Here the CDR3 DNA reads TGCAGTGCCATCGCCGGGACTAGCGAGTATTTCTCCTACGAGCAGTACTTC.

This clonotype was recorded at least ten times. The chain couples TRBV18 to TRBJ1-1; D unclear. The CDR3 sequence is 12 residues long. Germline CDR1 KGHSH, CDR2 LQKENI. The V end lost 1 base, the J end lost 5 bases, and 5 bases lay between the germline ends. The CDR3 coding sequence is TGTGCCAGCTCACCACGGCCGACTGAAGCTTTCTTT. The encoded protein is CASSPRPTEAFF.

The chain combines TRBV5-1 with TRBJ2-5, with D uncertain. V shed 8 bases and J shed 2 bases, with 25 bases lying between them. This CDR3 is 17 amino acids long. Germline V CDR1 and CDR2: SGHRS, YFSETQ. The CDR3 sequence: CASATWLIQNTQETQYF. In DNA, the CDR3 is TGCGCCAGTGCCACATGGTTAATCCAGAATACTCAAGAGACCCAGTACTTC.